This entry lists 10 T cell receptor beta chains sequenced from one sample in a study of T cell responses to AZD1222 COVID-19 vaccine. Measured with immunoSEQ multiplex PCR; TCRdb has only the in-frame clones, and not every one. The sample records approximately 150,000 clones, 85% to 95% being singletons. This specimen was peripheral blood, taken on day 0 of AZD1222 vaccination. These TCRs come from an adult in good health.

The rearrangement joins TRBV5-5 to TRBJ2-1; TRBD1 might be the D (6 bases). V shed 3 bases and J shed 13 bases, with 14 bases lying between them. CDR1 is SGHKS and CDR2 is YYEKEE in the germline V gene (reference sequence). This CDR3 comprises 12 residues. Written as DNA, the CDR3 is TGTGCCAGCAGCTCACAGGGTTCGAACCAGTTCTTC. As protein: CASSSQGSNQFF.

The chain uses TRBV4-3 and TRBJ1-3, with D possibly matching TRBD1 (6 bases). V was clipped by 3 bases and J by 4 bases, with 10 bases between them. The CDR3 consists of 14 residues. CDR1 is LGHNA, CDR2 YSLEER, per germline. This CDR3 is CASSQADRGNTIYF. For the CDR3, the DNA is TGCGCCAGCAGCCAGGCCGACAGGGGAAACACCATATATTTT.

The chain's CDR3 is CASSSGQQGQPQHF. The CDR3 nucleotides are TGCGCCAGCAGCAGCGGACAGCAAGGACAGCCCCAGCATTTT. The J gene is TRBJ1-5, the V gene TRBV5-1; D perhaps matches TRBD1 (6 bases). The CDR3 totals 14 residues. Germline lookup yields CDR1 SGHRS and CDR2 YFSETQ. Trimming took 4 bases from V and 7 from J, leaving 15 bases between them.

DNA of the CDR3: TGTGCCACCGGCCGGGGACAGGGATACGCAGATACGCAGTATTTT. It yields the protein CATGRGQGYADTQYF. The rearrangement links TRBV24-1 to TRBJ2-3; 9 bases align to TRBD1. The junction had 10 bases not matched to a gene; V was cut back by 9 bases and J by 4 bases. The CDR3 is 15 amino acids. Germline V gene sequence: CDR1 KGHDR, CDR2 SFDVKD.

The chain combines TRBV2 with TRBJ1-2; D is perhaps TRBD1 (5 bases). V lost 8 bases to trimming and J lost 7 bases, with 17 bases between them. CDR3 length: 13 amino acids. CDR1 is SNHLY, CDR2 FYNNEI, per germline. In nucleotides, the CDR3 is TGTGCCAGCGGGGCGGACGGCGCTCTTGGCTACACCTTC. It yields the protein CASGADGALGYTF.

The chain uses TRBV2 and TRBJ2-5, with 9 bases fitting TRBD1. The length of the CDR3 is 14 residues. The germline V gene encodes CDR1 SNHLY and CDR2 FYNNEI. The J segment lost 8 bases and the V segment lost 3 bases, leaving 7 bases of the junction unmatched. The CDR3 DNA is TGTGCCAGCAGTGAGAGGAGGGACAGGGCAACCCAGTACTTC. Its protein product is CASSERRDRATQYF.

The V and J genes are TRBV7-9 and TRBJ2-1; 8 nucleotides agree with TRBD1. The CDR3 is 15 residues long. Looked up from germline, CDR1 is SEHNR and CDR2 is FQNEAQ (reference sequence). With 1 base clipped from V and 7 bases from J, the junction kept 6 bases outside the gene matches. Here the CDR3 DNA reads TGTGCCAGCAGCTTAGGTAGGACAGGGTTGAATGAGCAGTTCTTC. Its translation is CASSLGRTGLNEQFF.

This clone is a singleton in its sample. The J gene is TRBJ1-4, the V gene TRBV29-1, with a weak D call TRBD1 (5 bases). The V end was cut by 5 bases, the J end by 15 bases, with 16 bases between. This CDR3 region has 11 residues. Germline-derived CDR1 and CDR2 are SQVTM and ANQGSEA. CDR3 sequence (DNA): TGCAGCGTTACCTCAGGGAGCGGGATGTTTTTT. Its translation: CSVTSGSGMFF.

The CDR3 is CASSEATTGRNEQFF. CDR3 in DNA: TGTGCCAGCAGTGAAGCCACGACAGGGAGGAATGAGCAGTTCTTC. V usage is TRBV6-1 and J usage is TRBJ2-1, with D perhaps TRBD1 (7 bases). This CDR3 has 15 residues. The germline CDR1 and CDR2 sequences are MNHNS and SASEGT. V was cut by 0 bases and J by 7 bases, with 13 bases left in between.

The chain uses TRBV7-9 and TRBJ1-2; 9 bases are shared with TRBD1. Per germline, CDR1 SEHNR and CDR2 FQNEAQ (reference sequence). This CDR3 contains 14 residues. V shed 5 bases and J 8 bases; nucleotides not matched to a gene: 9. CDR3 residues: CASSVNNRGRGYTF. The CDR3 DNA reads as TGTGCCAGCAGCGTGAATAACAGGGGGCGCGGCTACACCTTC.